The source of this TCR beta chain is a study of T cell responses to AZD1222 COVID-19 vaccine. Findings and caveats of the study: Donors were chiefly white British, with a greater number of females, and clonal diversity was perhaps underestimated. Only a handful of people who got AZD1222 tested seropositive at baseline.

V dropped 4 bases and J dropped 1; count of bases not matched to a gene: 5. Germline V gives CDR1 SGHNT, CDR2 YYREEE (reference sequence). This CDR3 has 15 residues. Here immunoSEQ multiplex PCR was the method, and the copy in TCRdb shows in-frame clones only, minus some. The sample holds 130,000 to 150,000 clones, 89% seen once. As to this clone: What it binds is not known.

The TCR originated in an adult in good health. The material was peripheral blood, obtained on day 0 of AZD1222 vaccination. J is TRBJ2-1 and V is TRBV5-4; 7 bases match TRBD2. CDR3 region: CASSRNSGSYNEQFF. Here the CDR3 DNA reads TGTGCCAGCAGCCGTAATAGCGGGTCCTACAATGAGCAGTTCTTC.